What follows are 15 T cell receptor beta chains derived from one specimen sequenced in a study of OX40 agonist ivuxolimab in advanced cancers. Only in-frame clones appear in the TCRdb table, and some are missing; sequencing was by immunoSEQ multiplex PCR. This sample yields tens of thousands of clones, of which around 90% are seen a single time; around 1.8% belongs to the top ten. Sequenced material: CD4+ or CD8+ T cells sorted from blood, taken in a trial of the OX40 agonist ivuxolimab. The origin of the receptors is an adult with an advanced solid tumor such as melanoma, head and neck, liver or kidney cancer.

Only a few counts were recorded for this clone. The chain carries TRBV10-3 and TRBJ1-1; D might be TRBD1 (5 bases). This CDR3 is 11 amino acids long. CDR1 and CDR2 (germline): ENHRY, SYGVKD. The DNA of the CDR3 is TGTGGAACGAGTGGGGCAGGTCGGGCTTTCTTT. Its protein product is CGTSGAGRAFF.

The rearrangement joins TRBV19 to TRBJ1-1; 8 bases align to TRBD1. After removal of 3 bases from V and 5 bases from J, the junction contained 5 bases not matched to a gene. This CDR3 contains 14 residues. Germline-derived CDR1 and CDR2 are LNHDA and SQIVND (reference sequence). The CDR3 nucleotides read TGTGCCAGTAGTATGGACAGGGAGAGGACTGAAGCTTTCTTT. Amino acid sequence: CASSMDRERTEAFF.

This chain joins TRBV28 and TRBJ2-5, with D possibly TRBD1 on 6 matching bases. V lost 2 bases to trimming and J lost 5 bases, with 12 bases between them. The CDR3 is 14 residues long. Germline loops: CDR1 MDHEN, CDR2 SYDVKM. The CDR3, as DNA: TGTGCCAGCAGTTTACCTCAGGGGTGGGAGACCCAGTACTTC. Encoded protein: CASSLPQGWETQYF. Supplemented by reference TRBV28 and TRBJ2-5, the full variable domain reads DVKVTQSSRYLVKRTGEKVFLECVQDMDHENMFWYRQDPGLGLRLIYFSYDVKMKEKGDIPEGYSVSREKKERFSLILESASTNQTSMYLCASSLPQGWETQYFGPGTRLLVL.

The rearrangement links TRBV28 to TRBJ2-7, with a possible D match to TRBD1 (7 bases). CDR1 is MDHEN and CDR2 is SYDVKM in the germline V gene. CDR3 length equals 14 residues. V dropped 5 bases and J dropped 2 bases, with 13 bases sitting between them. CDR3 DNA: TGTGCCAGCAGTCAGGGGGGAGAGACCTACGAGCAGTACTTC. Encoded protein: CASSQGGETYEQYF.

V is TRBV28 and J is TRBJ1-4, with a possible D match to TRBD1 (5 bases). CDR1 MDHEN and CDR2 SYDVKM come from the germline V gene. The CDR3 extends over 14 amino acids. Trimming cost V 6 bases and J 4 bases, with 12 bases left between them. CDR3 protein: CASSVRGVNEKLFF. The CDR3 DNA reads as TGTGCCAGCAGCGTCCGGGGCGTTAATGAAAAACTGTTTTTT.

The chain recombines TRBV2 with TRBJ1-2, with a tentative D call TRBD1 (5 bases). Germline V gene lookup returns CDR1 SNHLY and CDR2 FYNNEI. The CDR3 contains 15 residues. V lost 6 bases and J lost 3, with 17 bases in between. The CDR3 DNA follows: TGTGCCAGCAGCCCTACGGGACCCCTTGACTATGGCTACACCTTC. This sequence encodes CASSPTGPLDYGYTF.

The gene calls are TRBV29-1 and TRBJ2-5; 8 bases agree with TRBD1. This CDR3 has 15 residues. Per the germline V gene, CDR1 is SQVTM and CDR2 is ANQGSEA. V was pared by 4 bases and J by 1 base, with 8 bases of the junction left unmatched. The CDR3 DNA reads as TGCAGCGTTGTTCGCTGGACAGGGCCCCAAGAGACCCAGTACTTC. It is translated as CSVVRWTGPQETQYF.

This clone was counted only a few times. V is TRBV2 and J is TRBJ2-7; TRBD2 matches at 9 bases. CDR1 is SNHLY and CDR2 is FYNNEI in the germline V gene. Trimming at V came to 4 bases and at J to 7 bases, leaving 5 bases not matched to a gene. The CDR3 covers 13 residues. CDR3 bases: TGTGCCAGCAGTGCAGGACTAGCGCAGGAGCAGTACTTC. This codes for CASSAGLAQEQYF. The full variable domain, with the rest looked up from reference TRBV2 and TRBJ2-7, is EPEVTQTPSHQVTQMGQEVILRCVPISNHLYFYWYRQILGQKVEFLVSFYNNEISEKSEIFDDQFSVERPDGSNFTLKIRSTKLEDSAMYFCASSAGLAQEQYFGPGTRLTVT.

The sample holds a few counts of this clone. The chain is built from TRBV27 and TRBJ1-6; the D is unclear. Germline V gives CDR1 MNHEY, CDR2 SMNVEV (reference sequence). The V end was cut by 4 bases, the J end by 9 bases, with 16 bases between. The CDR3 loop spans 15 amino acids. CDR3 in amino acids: CASSWALEGVSPLHF. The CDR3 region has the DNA TGTGCCAGCAGTTGGGCCCTAGAAGGAGTTTCACCCCTCCACTTT.

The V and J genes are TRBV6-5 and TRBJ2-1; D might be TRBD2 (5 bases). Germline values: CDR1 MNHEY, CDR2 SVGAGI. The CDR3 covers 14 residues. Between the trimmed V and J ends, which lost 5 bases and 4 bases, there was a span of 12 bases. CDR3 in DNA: TGTGCCAGCAGTGTACGGACTGGTTACAATGAGCAGTTCTTC. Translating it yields CASSVRTGYNEQFF.

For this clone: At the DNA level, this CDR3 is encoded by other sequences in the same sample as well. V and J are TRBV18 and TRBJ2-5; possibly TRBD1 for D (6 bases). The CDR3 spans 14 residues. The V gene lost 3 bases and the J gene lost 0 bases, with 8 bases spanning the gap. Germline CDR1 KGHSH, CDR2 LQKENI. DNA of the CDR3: TGTGCCAGCTCACCGGGACAAGACCAAGAGACCCAGTACTTC. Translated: CASSPGQDQETQYF.

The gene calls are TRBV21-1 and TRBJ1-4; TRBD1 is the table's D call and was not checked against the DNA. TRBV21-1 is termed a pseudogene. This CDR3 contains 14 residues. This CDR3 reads CASSKGTGCEKLFF. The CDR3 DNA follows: TGTGCCAGCAGCAAGGGGACAGGATGCGAAAAACTGTTTTTT.

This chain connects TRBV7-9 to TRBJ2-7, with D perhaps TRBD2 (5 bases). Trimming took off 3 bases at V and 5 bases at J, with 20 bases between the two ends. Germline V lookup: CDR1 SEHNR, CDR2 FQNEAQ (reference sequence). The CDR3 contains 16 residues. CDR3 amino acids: CASSLGAGIGFDEQYF. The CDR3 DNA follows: TGTGCCAGCAGCTTGGGAGCCGGGATAGGGTTTGACGAGCAGTACTTC.

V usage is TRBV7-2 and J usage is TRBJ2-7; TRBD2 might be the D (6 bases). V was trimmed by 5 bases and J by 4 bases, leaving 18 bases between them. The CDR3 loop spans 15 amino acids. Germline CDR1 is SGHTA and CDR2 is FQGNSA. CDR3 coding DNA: TGTGCCAGCAGCATAAGGGGAGGAGACCCGTACGAGCAGTACTTC. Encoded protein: CASSIRGGDPYEQYF.

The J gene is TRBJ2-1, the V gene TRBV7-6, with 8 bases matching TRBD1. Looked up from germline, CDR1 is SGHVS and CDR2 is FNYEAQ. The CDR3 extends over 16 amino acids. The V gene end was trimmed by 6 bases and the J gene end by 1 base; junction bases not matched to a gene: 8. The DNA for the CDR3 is TGTGCCAGCAGACCAACGACAGGGGATTCCTACAATGAGCAGTTCTTC. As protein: CASRPTTGDSYNEQFF.